This T cell receptor beta chain was identified during a study of blood T cell repertoires in COVID-19. V was clipped by 0 bases and J by 2 bases; unmatched bases: 7. The CDR3 consists of 16 residues. Per the germline V gene, CDR1 is SGHRS and CDR2 is YFSETQ. Profiled with immunoSEQ multiplex PCR; TCRdb holds only in-frame clones, not every one. The table has 170,000 or so clones, around nine tenths seen once; the top ten hold approximately 0.6%. The TCR sequence derives from a man between 60 and 70 years old with COVID-19, enrolled during active disease. The chain joins TRBV5-1 to TRBJ1-1, with 7 bases matching TRBD1. Source material: peripheral blood. This CDR3 reads CASSLVAGQVNTEAFF. The CDR3, as DNA: TGCGCCAGCAGCTTGGTAGCAGGACAGGTAAACACTGAAGCTTTCTTT.